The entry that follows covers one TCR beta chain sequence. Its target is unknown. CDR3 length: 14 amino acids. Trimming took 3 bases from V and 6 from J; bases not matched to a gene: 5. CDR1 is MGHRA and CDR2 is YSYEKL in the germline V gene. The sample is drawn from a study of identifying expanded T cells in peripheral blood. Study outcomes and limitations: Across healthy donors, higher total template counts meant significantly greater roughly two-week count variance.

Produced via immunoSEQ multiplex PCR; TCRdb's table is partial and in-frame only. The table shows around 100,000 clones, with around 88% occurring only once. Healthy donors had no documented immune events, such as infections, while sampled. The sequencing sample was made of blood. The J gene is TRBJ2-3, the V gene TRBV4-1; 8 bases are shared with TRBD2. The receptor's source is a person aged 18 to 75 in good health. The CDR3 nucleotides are TGCGCCAGCAGCCATGCGGGGGGCGGGGATACGCAGTATTTT. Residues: CASSHAGGGDTQYF.